A selection of T cell receptor beta chains follows, all from one sample in a study of T cell responses to AZD1222 COVID-19 vaccine. TCRdb's copy holds only in-frame clones and misses some; the assay was immunoSEQ multiplex PCR. The repertoire holds about 140,000 clones, with 88% as singletons. The starting material was peripheral blood, obtained 28 days after the second AZD1222 dose. Every receptor here comes from an adult who received the AZD1222 COVID-19 vaccine. Each CDR3 is given with its conserved first and last residue. A D gene is named only where the DNA matches it firmly. Size tells how often a clone was seen (once, few, many) or the class of an expanded clone, and some rows leave it out.

cdr3_length: 18; j_call: TRBJ2-5; clone_size: .; d_call: TRBD2; v_call: TRBV5-1; cdr3_nt: TGCGCCAGCAGCCGAACCCCTCCGGGGCGGGGGGGCTTCGAGACCCAGTACTTC; cdr3_aa: CASSRTPPGRGGFETQYF
cdr3_length: 13; j_call: TRBJ2-7; clone_size: .; d_call: .; v_call: TRBV19; cdr3_nt: TGTGCCACCTCAAGGGACAAACTCTACGAGCAGTACTTC; cdr3_aa: CATSRDKLYEQYF
cdr3_length: 16; j_call: TRBJ2-2; clone_size: .; d_call: .; v_call: TRBV13; cdr3_nt: TGTGCCAGCAGCTTACCCCGGGGCAGGGCGGCCGGGGAGCTGTTTTTT; cdr3_aa: CASSLPRGRAAGELFF
cdr3_length: 14; j_call: TRBJ1-2; clone_size: .; d_call: .; v_call: TRBV4-1; cdr3_nt: TGCGCCAGCAGCCAAGTAGTAGGGTACTATGGCTACACCTTC; cdr3_aa: CASSQVVGYYGYTF
cdr3_length: 15; j_call: TRBJ2-3; clone_size: .; d_call: .; v_call: TRBV6-6; cdr3_nt: TGTGCCAGCAGCCCACGGGACTCTAGCACAGATACGCAGTATTTT; cdr3_aa: CASSPRDSSTDTQYF
cdr3_length: 12; j_call: TRBJ1-1; clone_size: .; d_call: .; v_call: TRBV10-3; cdr3_nt: TGTGCCATTGGAGGACAAAACACTGAAGCTTTCTTT; cdr3_aa: CAIGGQNTEAFF
cdr3_length: 12; j_call: TRBJ1-1; clone_size: .; d_call: .; v_call: TRBV6-5; cdr3_nt: TGTGCCAGCAGCAACCCTTTAACTGAAGCTTTCTTT; cdr3_aa: CASSNPLTEAFF
cdr3_length: 11; j_call: TRBJ2-1; clone_size: .; d_call: TRBD1; v_call: TRBV5-5; cdr3_nt: TGTGCCAGCAGGACAGGGCCTGAGCAGTTCTTC; cdr3_aa: CASRTGPEQFF
cdr3_length: 16; j_call: TRBJ1-2; clone_size: .; d_call: TRBD1; v_call: TRBV7-9; cdr3_nt: TGTGCCAGCAGCCATCCGGGACAGATATACGACTATGGCTACACCTTC; cdr3_aa: CASSHPGQIYDYGYTF
cdr3_length: 16; j_call: TRBJ1-1; clone_size: .; d_call: .; v_call: TRBV28; cdr3_nt: TGTGCCAGCAGTTTGGGCGCGCGGGTCTGGGGCACTGAAGCTTTCTTT; cdr3_aa: CASSLGARVWGTEAFF
cdr3_length: 13; j_call: TRBJ1-2; clone_size: few; d_call: .; v_call: TRBV11-2; cdr3_nt: TGTGCCAGCAGCTTAAAACCCCTAGCAGGCTACACCTTC; cdr3_aa: CASSLKPLAGYTF
cdr3_length: 12; j_call: TRBJ2-2; clone_size: .; d_call: .; v_call: TRBV12-3/TRBV12-4; cdr3_nt: TGTGCCAGCGAGGCAGTAACCGGGGAGCTGTTTTTT; cdr3_aa: CASEAVTGELFF
cdr3_length: 14; j_call: TRBJ1-1; clone_size: few; d_call: .; v_call: TRBV6-5; cdr3_nt: TGTGCCAGCAAGGGTAGGCGGTACGGGACTGAAGCTTTCTTT; cdr3_aa: CASKGRRYGTEAFF
cdr3_length: 13; j_call: TRBJ1-2; clone_size: .; d_call: TRBD1; v_call: TRBV9; cdr3_nt: TGTGCCAGCAGCGGACAGGGGGCGCATGGCTACACCTTC; cdr3_aa: CASSGQGAHGYTF
cdr3_length: 16; j_call: TRBJ2-3; clone_size: .; d_call: TRBD2; v_call: TRBV19; cdr3_nt: TGTGCCAGTAGGACTAGCGGGGGCCCCGCGGGGGATACGCAGTATTTT; cdr3_aa: CASRTSGGPAGDTQYF
cdr3_length: 14; j_call: TRBJ2-7; clone_size: .; d_call: .; v_call: TRBV3-1/TRBV3-2; cdr3_nt: TGTGCCAGCAGCAATGGGGTGGGATCCTACGAGCAGTACTTC; cdr3_aa: CASSNGVGSYEQYF
cdr3_length: 15; j_call: TRBJ2-3; clone_size: once; d_call: .; v_call: TRBV7-3; cdr3_nt: TGTGCCAGCAGCTCCGCGGGGGCGCTCACAGATACGCAGTATTTT; cdr3_aa: CASSSAGALTDTQYF
cdr3_length: 16; j_call: TRBJ1-3; clone_size: .; d_call: .; v_call: TRBV28; cdr3_nt: TGTGCCAGCCCGGGACCGACAAACTTCTCTGGAAACACCATATATTTT; cdr3_aa: CASPGPTNFSGNTIYF
cdr3_length: 15; j_call: TRBJ2-7; clone_size: .; d_call: .; v_call: TRBV2; cdr3_nt: TGTGCCAGCAGTGATCCCAGGCTGCGCTCCTACGAGCAGTACTTC; cdr3_aa: CASSDPRLRSYEQYF
cdr3_length: 12; j_call: TRBJ2-1; clone_size: .; d_call: TRBD2; v_call: TRBV5-1; cdr3_nt: TGCGCCAGCAGCTTCGGGGGGAATGAGCAGTTCTTC; cdr3_aa: CASSFGGNEQFF
cdr3_length: 13; j_call: TRBJ1-2; clone_size: .; d_call: TRBD1; v_call: TRBV10-3; cdr3_nt: TGTGCCATCAGTGGAACAGGGGGAGATGGCTACACCTTC; cdr3_aa: CAISGTGGDGYTF
cdr3_length: 15; j_call: TRBJ1-1; clone_size: .; d_call: .; v_call: TRBV5-6; cdr3_nt: TGTGCCAGCAGCTTCGGAGCCCTTATGAACACTGAAGCTTTCTTT; cdr3_aa: CASSFGALMNTEAFF
cdr3_length: 15; j_call: TRBJ2-1; clone_size: .; d_call: .; v_call: TRBV29-1; cdr3_nt: TGCAGCGTTGTATTCATTCAGGACTACTACAATGAGCAGTTCTTC; cdr3_aa: CSVVFIQDYYNEQFF
cdr3_length: 16; j_call: TRBJ2-2; clone_size: .; d_call: .; v_call: TRBV28; cdr3_nt: TGTGCCAGCACCCCCCTGGCCAGGGACCACGCCGGGGAGCTGTTTTTT; cdr3_aa: CASTPLARDHAGELFF
cdr3_length: 11; j_call: TRBJ1-2; clone_size: once; d_call: .; v_call: TRBV28; cdr3_nt: TGTGCCAGCAGTTTCCTGAATGGCTACACCTTC; cdr3_aa: CASSFLNGYTF
cdr3_length: 15; j_call: TRBJ2-7; clone_size: .; d_call: TRBD1; v_call: TRBV28; cdr3_nt: TGTGCCAGCGGATTATCGGGACAGGGTTTGGTCGAGCAGTACTTC; cdr3_aa: CASGLSGQGLVEQYF
cdr3_length: 15; j_call: TRBJ2-3; clone_size: .; d_call: .; v_call: TRBV7-2; cdr3_nt: TGTGCCAGCAGCCTGCAGTACGTGGTCACAGATACGCAGTATTTT; cdr3_aa: CASSLQYVVTDTQYF
cdr3_length: 15; j_call: TRBJ1-5; clone_size: .; d_call: .; v_call: TRBV5-5; cdr3_nt: TGTGCCAGCAGCCGGGGGCAGCCAAGAGGCCAGCCCCAGCATTTT; cdr3_aa: CASSRGQPRGQPQHF